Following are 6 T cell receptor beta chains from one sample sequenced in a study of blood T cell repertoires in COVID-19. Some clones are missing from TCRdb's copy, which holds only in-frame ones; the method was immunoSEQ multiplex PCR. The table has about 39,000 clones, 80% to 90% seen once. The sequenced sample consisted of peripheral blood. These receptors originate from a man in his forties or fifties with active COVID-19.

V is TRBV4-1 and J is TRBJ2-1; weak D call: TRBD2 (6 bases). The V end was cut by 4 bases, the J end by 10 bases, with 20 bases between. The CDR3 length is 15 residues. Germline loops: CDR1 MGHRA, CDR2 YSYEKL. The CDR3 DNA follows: TGCGCCAGCAGCCCACGGGTCTCGGGGGTGGGGGAGCAGTTCTTC. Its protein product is CASSPRVSGVGEQFF.

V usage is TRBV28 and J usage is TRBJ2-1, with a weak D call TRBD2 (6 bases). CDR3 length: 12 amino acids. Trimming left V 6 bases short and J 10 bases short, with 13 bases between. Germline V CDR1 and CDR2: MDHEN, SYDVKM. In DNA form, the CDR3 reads TGTGCCAGCAGCCGGGACTCCTACGAGCAGTTCTTC. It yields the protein CASSRDSYEQFF.

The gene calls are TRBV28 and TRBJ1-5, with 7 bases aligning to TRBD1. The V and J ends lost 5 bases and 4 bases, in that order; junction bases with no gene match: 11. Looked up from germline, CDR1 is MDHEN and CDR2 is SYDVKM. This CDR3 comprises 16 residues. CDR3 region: CASSLWTGYYNQPQHF. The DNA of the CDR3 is TGTGCCAGCAGTCTCTGGACAGGTTACTATAATCAGCCCCAGCATTTT.

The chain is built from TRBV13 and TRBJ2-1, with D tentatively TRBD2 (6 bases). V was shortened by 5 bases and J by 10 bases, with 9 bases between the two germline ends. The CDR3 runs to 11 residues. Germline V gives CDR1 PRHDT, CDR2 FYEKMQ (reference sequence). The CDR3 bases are TGTGCCAGCAGCGGCGGGACCGAGCAGTTCTTC. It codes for CASSGGTEQFF. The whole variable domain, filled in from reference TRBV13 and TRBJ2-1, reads AAGVIQSPRHLIKEKRETATLKCYPIPRHDTVYWYQQGPGQDPQFLISFYEKMQSDKGSIPDRFSAQQFSDYHSELNMSSLELGDSALYFCASSGGTEQFFGPGTRLTVL.

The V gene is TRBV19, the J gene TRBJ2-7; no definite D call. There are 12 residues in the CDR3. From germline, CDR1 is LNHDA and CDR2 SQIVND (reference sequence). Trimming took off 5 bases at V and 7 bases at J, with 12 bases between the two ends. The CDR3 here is CASSSRQQEQYF. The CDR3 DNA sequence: TGTGCCAGTAGTTCAAGGCAACAGGAGCAGTACTTC.

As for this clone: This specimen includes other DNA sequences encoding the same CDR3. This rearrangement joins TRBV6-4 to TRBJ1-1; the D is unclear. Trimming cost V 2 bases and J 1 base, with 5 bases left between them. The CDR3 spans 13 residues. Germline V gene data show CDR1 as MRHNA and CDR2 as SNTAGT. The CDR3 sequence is CASSDGRNTEAFF. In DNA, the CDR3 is TGTGCCAGCAGTGACGGCAGGAACACTGAAGCTTTCTTT.